Below, 28 T cell receptor beta chains from the same sample are listed, as sequenced in a study of blood T cell repertoires in COVID-19. The repertoire was sequenced with immunoSEQ multiplex PCR; TCRdb's copy has only in-frame clones and lacks some. The sample yields a few hundred thousand clones, 70% to 85% seen once. Material for sequencing was peripheral blood. The origin of the receptors is a woman of 80 years or more with acute or convalescent COVID-19.

The chain uses TRBV5-1 and TRBJ2-7; 7 nucleotides match TRBD1. The trim removed 0 bases at V and 1 base at J, leaving 10 bases unmatched. From germline, CDR1 is SGHRS and CDR2 YFSETQ. The length of the CDR3 is 17 residues. In nucleotides, the CDR3 is TGCGCCAGCAGCTTGGCCTACAGACAGGGAGATTCCTACGAGCAGTACTTC. Residues: CASSLAYRQGDSYEQYF.

The rearrangement uses TRBV4-1 and TRBJ1-4; 8 bases fit TRBD1. Trimming cost V 0 bases and J 7 bases; bases outside gene matches: 7. The germline V gene encodes CDR1 MGHRA and CDR2 YSYEKL. This CDR3 contains 16 residues. The CDR3 region has the DNA TGCGCCAGCAGCCAAGATCGAGCAGGGGGCTTTGAAAAACTGTTTTTT. It translates to CASSQDRAGGFEKLFF.

This clone came up a few times. V is TRBV19 and J is TRBJ1-3, with D possibly matching TRBD1 (6 bases). This CDR3 spans 14 amino acids. Trimming cost V 8 bases and J 4 bases, with 15 bases left between them. Looked up from germline, CDR1 is LNHDA and CDR2 is SQIVND (reference sequence). As DNA, the CDR3 is TGTGCCAGTCAGGGGAAATCAATCGGAAACACCATATATTTT. It is translated as CASQGKSIGNTIYF.

The chain employs TRBV6-5 and TRBJ1-3; the D is unclear. This CDR3 is built from 13 residues. Germline CDR1 is MNHEY and CDR2 is SVGAGI. V gave up 0 bases and J gave up 12 bases, with 12 bases separating them. CDR3 in amino acids: CASSYSTQAYIYF. In DNA, the CDR3 is TGTGCCAGCAGTTACTCGACGCAGGCCTACATATATTTT.

This chain uses TRBV18 with TRBJ1-2, with no clear D. V lost 2 bases, J lost 5 bases, and 15 bases lay in between. The germline CDR1 and CDR2 sequences are KGHSH and LQKENI. This CDR3 region has 15 residues. The CDR3 coding sequence is TGTGCCAGCTCACCAACGCCGGGAGTAAATTATGGCTACACCTTC. Its protein product is CASSPTPGVNYGYTF.

Here the CDR3 DNA reads TGTGCCACCCAGGCGGGGAACACTGAAGCTTTCTTT. Translating gives CATQAGNTEAFF. V usage is TRBV10-3 and J usage is TRBJ1-1; D is undetermined. V was clipped by 10 bases and J by 1 base, with 10 bases between them. Germline V CDR1 and CDR2: ENHRY, SYGVKD. This CDR3 region has 12 residues.

This chain connects TRBV7-9 to TRBJ1-5, with D possibly TRBD1 on 6 matching bases. Germline CDR1 and CDR2: SEHNR and FQNEAQ (reference sequence). V was shortened by 1 base and J by 4 bases, with 8 bases between the two germline ends. CDR3 length equals 14 residues. The DNA of the CDR3 is TGTGCCAGCAGCTTAGACCAGGGGAATCAGCCCCAGCATTTT. This translates into CASSLDQGNQPQHF.

The sample holds a few counts of this clone. The chain employs TRBV5-6 and TRBJ1-3; 7 positions match TRBD1. From germline, CDR1 is SGHDT and CDR2 YYEEEE. The CDR3 loop spans 16 amino acids. V lost 4 bases and J lost 2; bases outside the gene matches: 9. Here the CDR3 reads CASSLRTGLAGNTIYF. The CDR3 DNA follows: TGTGCCAGCAGCCTAAGGACAGGCCTAGCTGGAAACACCATATATTTT.

A few counts support this clone. The chain has TRBV10-2 and TRBJ1-1, with 11 bases matching TRBD1. With V trimmed by 5 bases and J by 11 bases, 10 bases remained unmatched. CDR1 and CDR2 (germline): WSHSY, SAAADI. The CDR3 extends over 14 amino acids. The DNA of the CDR3 is TGCGCCAGCAGTCGGACAGGGGGCCCGGTTTGGGCTTTCTTT. Its translation: CASSRTGGPVWAFF.

This rearrangement joins TRBV6-5 to TRBJ2-1; D possibly corresponds to TRBD2 (5 bases). Germline lookup yields CDR1 MNHEY and CDR2 SVGAGI. V lost 6 bases to trimming and J lost 6 bases, with 12 bases between them. The CDR3 totals 13 residues. The CDR3 DNA reads as TGTGCCAGCAGCCAGTATGCGGGCAATGAGCAGTTCTTC. This gives the protein CASSQYAGNEQFF.

The J gene is TRBJ1-5, the V gene TRBV30; 7 bases match TRBD1. The CDR3 loop spans 13 amino acids. V lost 5 bases and J lost 7; bases outside the gene matches: 8. Germline assignment: CDR1 GTSNPN and CDR2 SVGIG (reference sequence). The chain's CDR3 is CAWGRQGNQPQHF. CDR3 bases: TGTGCCTGGGGCAGACAGGGTAACCAGCCCCAGCATTTT.

The chain couples TRBV12-3 or TRBV12-4 to TRBJ2-5; TRBD1 is a possible D gene (6 bases). Trimming left V 7 bases short and J 4 bases short, with 10 bases between. CDR3 size: 12 residues. CDR3 DNA sequence: TGTGCCAGCACCACAGGGAGAGAGACCCAGTACTTC. This codes for CASTTGRETQYF.

The chain links TRBV7-3 to TRBJ1-3, with D possibly TRBD1 on 5 matching bases. This CDR3 has 15 amino acids. V was cut by 2 bases and J by 4 bases, with 12 bases left in between. CDR1 SGHTA and CDR2 FQGTGA come from the germline V gene. The CDR3 DNA reads as TGTGCCAGCAGCTTAGGGGCAGGGCACGGAAACACCATATATTTT. As protein: CASSLGAGHGNTIYF.

This chain joins TRBV25-1 and TRBJ2-7; D gene uncertain. Looked up from germline, CDR1 is MGHDK and CDR2 is SYGVNS. V lost 7 bases to trimming and J lost 4 bases, with 11 bases between them. The CDR3 extends over 12 amino acids. CDR3 loop: CASTGSRYEQYF. In nucleotides, the CDR3 is TGTGCCAGCACGGGTAGCAGATACGAGCAGTACTTC.

The J gene is TRBJ2-1, the V gene TRBV5-5, with 8 positions matching TRBD1. The CDR3 totals 15 residues. CDR1 is SGHKS, CDR2 YYEKEE, per germline (reference sequence). The V gene end was trimmed by 4 bases and the J gene end by 9 bases; junction bases not matched to a gene: 12. The CDR3 protein is CASSKSGQAYGEQFF. As DNA, the CDR3 is TGTGCCAGCAGCAAATCGGGACAGGCCTACGGTGAGCAGTTCTTC.

This clone was detected only once. J is TRBJ2-6 and V is TRBV29-1; 7 nucleotides align to TRBD1. Germline V gives CDR1 SQVTM, CDR2 ANQGSEA. Trimming took 5 bases from V and 0 from J; bases not matched to a gene: 7. The CDR3 extends over 16 amino acids. Written as DNA, the CDR3 is TGCAGCGTTACCGGGACAGCTTCCTCTGGGGCCAACGTCCTGACTTTC. It yields the protein CSVTGTASSGANVLTF.

The chain combines TRBV12-2 with TRBJ1-1; the D call in the table, TRBD1, was not verified against the DNA. TRBV12-2 is assigned pseudogene status. This CDR3 region has 16 residues. The chain's CDR3 is CASRLGGRQGKAEAFF. The DNA of the CDR3 is TGTGCAAGTCGCCTAGGAGGCAGGCAGGGGAAGGCTGAAGCTTTCTTT.

J is TRBJ2-7 and V is TRBV7-7; 8 bases fit TRBD1. CDR1 SSHAT and CDR2 FNYEAQ come from the germline V gene (reference sequence). This CDR3 has 14 amino acids. With 5 bases clipped from V and 3 bases from J, the junction kept 6 bases outside the gene matches. The CDR3 reads CASSPRTGNYEQYF. CDR3 DNA: TGTGCCAGCAGCCCTCGGACAGGGAACTACGAGCAGTACTTC.

In the case of this clone: The sample holds other DNA sequences that translate to the same CDR3. V usage is TRBV30 and J usage is TRBJ2-1; 12 bases agree with TRBD2. This CDR3 has 13 residues. V dropped 5 bases and J dropped 7; count of bases not matched to a gene: 3. Germline-derived CDR1 and CDR2 are GTSNPN and SVGIG (reference sequence). DNA for the CDR3: TGTGCCTGGCGGACTAGCGGGACGAATGAGCAGTTCTTC. This sequence encodes CAWRTSGTNEQFF. The full variable domain, its missing parts supplied by reference TRBV30 and TRBJ2-1, is SQTIHQWPATLVQPVGSPLSLECTVEGTSNPNLYWYRQAAGRGLQLLFYSVGIGQISSEVPQNLSASRPQDRQFILSSKKLLLSDSGFYLCAWRTSGTNEQFFGPGTRLTVL.

About this clone itself: Other DNA sequences in this sample translate to the same CDR3. The chain links TRBV14 to TRBJ1-2; 7 nucleotides agree with TRBD1. The length of the CDR3 is 13 residues. Germline V gene data show CDR1 as SGHDN and CDR2 as FVKESK. V was clipped by 4 bases and J by 5 bases; unmatched bases: 4. CDR3: CASSPGQSYGYTF. Written as DNA, the CDR3 is TGTGCCAGCAGCCCGGGACAGAGTTATGGCTACACCTTC.

The chain employs TRBV6-5 and TRBJ1-3; D may be TRBD1 (5 bases). This CDR3 has 14 residues. Trimming shortened V by 7 bases and J by 0 bases, and 10 bases separated the two germline ends. Germline loops: CDR1 MNHEY, CDR2 SVGAGI. The CDR3 DNA sequence: TGTGCCAGCACCGGGGGAGGCTCTGGAAACACCATATATTTT. It specifies CASTGGGSGNTIYF.

The V call is TRBV7-9, the J call TRBJ2-3, with 15 bases fitting TRBD2. Germline V gene data show CDR1 as SEHNR and CDR2 as FQNEAQ (reference sequence). This CDR3 is built from 16 residues. V dropped 4 bases and J dropped 7; count of bases not matched to a gene: 6. The CDR3 DNA follows: TGTGCCAGCAGCTCCAGGACTAGCGGGGGGGCAAATACGCAGTATTTT. It specifies CASSSRTSGGANTQYF.

The chain uses TRBV12-3 or TRBV12-4 and TRBJ1-3; D is perhaps TRBD1 (5 bases). Between the trimmed V and J ends, which lost 6 bases and 4 bases, there was a span of 10 bases. The length of the CDR3 is 13 residues. The chain's CDR3 is CASRGVSGNTIYF. The DNA of the CDR3 is TGTGCCAGCAGAGGGGTTTCGGGAAACACCATATATTTT.

The table lists this clone with a few counts. J is TRBJ2-3 and V is TRBV7-3, with D possibly TRBD2 on 6 matching bases. The germline CDR1 and CDR2 sequences are SGHTA and FQGTGA. This CDR3 region has 15 residues. V gave up 2 bases and J gave up 0 bases, with 9 bases separating them. The CDR3 DNA reads as TGTGCCAGCAGCTTAGTGGAGGGAAGCACAGATACGCAGTATTTT. Encoded protein: CASSLVEGSTDTQYF.

The rearrangement uses TRBV7-9 and TRBJ1-4; D is uncertain. The germline V gene encodes CDR1 SEHNR and CDR2 FQNEAQ (reference sequence). V was trimmed by 1 base and J by 5 bases, leaving 5 bases between them. This CDR3 region has 13 residues. Written as DNA, the CDR3 is TGTGCCAGCAGCTTAGACCGGAATGAAAAACTGTTTTTT. Translation gives CASSLDRNEKLFF.

This clone appeared a few times. The sample has other DNA sequences that encode this CDR3 too. J is TRBJ2-7 and V is TRBV27, with 11 bases aligning to TRBD2. This CDR3 is 14 amino acids long. V was clipped by 5 bases and J by 1 base; unmatched bases: 1. Looked up from germline, CDR1 is MNHEY and CDR2 is SMNVEV (reference sequence). The CDR3 DNA reads as TGTGCCAGCAGTAGGACTAGCGGGTCCTACGAGCAGTACTTC. As protein: CASSRTSGSYEQYF.

The chain carries TRBV15 and TRBJ1-3, with D perhaps TRBD1 (5 bases). Germline CDR1 reads LNHNV; CDR2 reads YYDKDF (reference sequence). V gave up 1 base and J gave up 4 bases, with 11 bases separating them. The length of the CDR3 is 15 residues. CDR3 bases: TGTGCCACCAGCAGAGCGGGGGTCCAGGGAAACACCATATATTTT. Translated: CATSRAGVQGNTIYF.

This chain uses TRBV29-1 with TRBJ1-2; D is possibly TRBD1 (6 bases). This CDR3 has 12 residues. The ends were cut back, 5 bases at V and 0 bases at J, with 7 bases in the middle. CDR1 and CDR2 from the germline V gene are SQVTM and ANQGSEA. The DNA for the CDR3 is TGCAGCGTTAGGGGGTCTAACTATGGCTACACCTTC. Residues: CSVRGSNYGYTF.